These 30 T cell receptor beta chains share one sample of origin, sequenced in a study of blood T cells in healthy people across ages. The second PCR ran about 6 to 12 cycles with a sample-barcoded 5' primer and J-beta primers. TCRdb redid the calling of the 5' RACE reads with MiXCR, one entry per CDR3 protein. The sample has more than 1.4 million distinct CDR3 sequences; 42% are singletons. The sequencing input was blood. These receptors came from a woman younger than 35 in good health.

The chain carries TRBV20-1 and TRBJ1-1, with 7 nucleotides matching TRBD1. V shed 1 base, J shed 7 bases, and the junction held 3 bases outside the gene matches. Germline values: CDR1 DFQATT, CDR2 SNEGSKA (reference sequence). The CDR3 is made up of 12 amino acids. This CDR3 reads CSARGGQIEAFF. The DNA for the CDR3 is TGCAGTGCTAGAGGGGGACAGATTGAAGCTTTCTTT.

This clonotype was seen a handful of times. The V call is TRBV20-1, the J call TRBJ2-1; tentatively, D is TRBD1 or TRBD2 (6 bases each). CDR1 is DFQATT and CDR2 is SNEGSKA in the germline V gene (reference sequence). The CDR3 spans 14 residues. V was cut by 0 bases and J by 5 bases, with 11 bases left in between. The CDR3 loop is CSARDYRGHNEQFF. CDR3 sequence (DNA): TGCAGTGCTAGAGATTATCGGGGGCACAATGAGCAGTTCTTC.

As regards this clonotype: The junction departs from the called germline gene at one end, perhaps through a read error. This chain uses TRBV6-5 with TRBJ2-4, with D possibly being TRBD2 (7 bases). The germline V gene has CDR1 MNHEY and CDR2 SVGAGI. This CDR3 is built from 13 residues. CDR3 DNA: TGTGCCAGCAGTTACTCATGGGGGGGCATTCGGTACTTC. Translated: CASSYSWGGIRYF.

As regards this clonotype: At one end the junction does not follow the germline gene, possibly because of a read error. The CDR3 nucleotides are TGTGCCAGCAGCTTCACACGGACCTCAGGGGCGCAGGGGTACAATAAGCAGTTCTTC. Translated, it gives CASSFTRTSGAQGYNKQFF. This rearrangement joins TRBV11-2 to TRBJ2-1, with a weak D call TRBD1 (6 bases). The CDR3 consists of 19 residues. CDR1 and CDR2 (germline): SGHAT, FQNNGV.

This clonotype was found a few times. The chain links TRBV12-3 or TRBV12-4 to TRBJ2-7, with D possibly TRBD1 on 5 matching bases. The V end lost 3 bases, the J end lost 4 bases, and 7 bases lay between the germline ends. The CDR3 has 12 amino acids. CDR3 DNA sequence: TGTGCCAGCAGTTTTAGGACATACGAGCAGTACTTC. Translating gives CASSFRTYEQYF.

CDR3 in DNA: TGTGCCATCAGGCCGGGTGAAGGGGTAGCCTACGAGCAGTACTTC. Its translation is CAIRPGEGVAYEQYF. The rearrangement links TRBV10-3 to TRBJ2-7; tentative D call: TRBD1 (5 bases). CDR3 length: 15 residues. The V end was cut by 6 bases, the J end by 2 bases, with 17 bases between. Germline V gives CDR1 ENHRY, CDR2 SYGVKD.

Many counts were recorded for this clonotype. The chain recombines TRBV12-3 or TRBV12-4 with TRBJ1-1; D is perhaps TRBD1 (6 bases). This CDR3 spans 16 amino acids. With 4 bases removed from V and 5 bases from J, the gap between germline ends came to 20 bases. The CDR3 spells CASSSDVRVRGTEAFF. The CDR3 DNA follows: TGTGCCAGCAGTTCCGATGTACGGGTCAGGGGAACTGAAGCTTTCTTT.

There are a few counts of this clonotype. CDR3 sequence: CAWRLAVEQFF. The CDR3 coding sequence is TGTGCCTGGAGACTAGCTGTTGAGCAGTTCTTC. The chain recombines TRBV30 with TRBJ2-1; possibly TRBD2 for D (6 bases). The V and J ends lost 3 bases and 9 bases respectively, with 9 bases between them. Germline-derived CDR1 and CDR2 are GTSNPN and SVGIG (reference sequence). This CDR3 contains 11 residues.

This chain links TRBV2 with TRBJ1-5, with 7 bases fitting TRBD1. The junction had 12 bases not matched to a gene; V was cut back by 6 bases and J by 7 bases. This CDR3 comprises 15 residues. The V gene's germline CDR1 is SNHLY and CDR2 FYNNEI. The CDR3 coding sequence is TGTGCCAGCAGCATTGAGGGGGCGCGGGAGCAGCCCCAGCATTTT. Translated: CASSIEGAREQPQHF. Full variable domain (rest looked up from reference TRBV2 and TRBJ1-5): EPEVTQTPSHQVTQMGQEVILRCVPISNHLYFYWYRQILGQKVEFLVSFYNNEISEKSEIFDDQFSVERPDGSNFTLKIRSTKLEDSAMYFCASSIEGAREQPQHFGDGTRLSIL.

The chain employs TRBV20-1 and TRBJ2-7; 7 positions match TRBD1. The CDR3 loop spans 13 amino acids. Germline V lookup: CDR1 DFQATT, CDR2 SNEGSKA (reference sequence). CDR3 bases: TGCAGCGCACCTCCCGAGACAGGGTACGAGCAGTACTTC. It codes for CSAPPETGYEQYF.

This clonotype came up many times. The chain recombines TRBV20-1 with TRBJ2-3, with D maybe TRBD2 (6 bases). CDR1 and CDR2 (germline): DFQATT, SNEGSKA (reference sequence). The CDR3 has 13 residues. V dropped 3 bases and J dropped 1 base, with 8 bases sitting between them. This CDR3 is CSASSGGTDTQYF. Here the CDR3 DNA reads TGCAGTGCTAGTTCGGGAGGCACAGATACGCAGTATTTT.

This chain uses TRBV7-2 with TRBJ2-1; a weak D match, TRBD2 (6 bases). This CDR3 has 14 residues. V lost 1 base and J lost 12, with 16 bases in between. Per the germline V gene, CDR1 is SGHTA and CDR2 is FQGNSA. CDR3 in DNA: TGTGCCAGCAGCTTAGATAAGGCGGGGCTTCGGCAGTTCTTC. Translation gives CASSLDKAGLRQFF.

Note on this clonotype: At one end, the junction sequence differs from germline, possibly due to a read error. This sequence joins TRBV6-2 or TRBV6-3 and TRBJ2-1; TRBD2 might be the D (5 bases). Germline V CDR1 and CDR2: MNHEY, SVGEGT. The CDR3 runs to 12 residues. The CDR3 DNA sequence: TGTGCCAGCAGCCCACTCGGGAATGAGCCGTTCTTC. This encodes CASSPLGNEPFF.

The V gene is TRBV11-2, the J gene TRBJ2-5; perhaps TRBD2 as D (6 bases). Germline loops: CDR1 SGHAT, CDR2 FQNNGV. V was clipped by 5 bases and J by 5 bases, with 21 bases between them. This CDR3 is built from 16 residues. For the CDR3, the DNA is TGTGCCAGCAGCCCCAGACTAGTGGGTATCAGGGAGACCCAGTACTTC. Encoded protein: CASSPRLVGIRETQYF.

This clonotype was seen a handful of times. The chain employs TRBV3-1 and TRBJ2-3, with D perhaps matching TRBD1 or TRBD2 (6 bases each). CDR1 is LGHDT and CDR2 is YNNKEL in the germline V gene (reference sequence). The CDR3 is made up of 15 amino acids. V gave up 4 bases and J gave up 6 bases, with 17 bases separating them. The chain's CDR3 is CASSLTGDNADTQYF. The CDR3 DNA reads TGTGCCAGCAGCCTTACGGGGGACAACGCGGATACGCAGTATTTT.

The chain links TRBV6-5 to TRBJ2-1; 10 bases agree with TRBD2. Germline assignment: CDR1 MNHEY and CDR2 SVGAGI. V shed 0 bases and J 2 bases; nucleotides not matched to a gene: 10. The CDR3 covers 19 residues. The CDR3 region is CASSYSPAILAGTYNEQFF. DNA of the CDR3: TGTGCCAGCAGTTACTCGCCGGCCATACTAGCGGGAACCTACAATGAGCAGTTCTTC.

The chain recombines TRBV20-1 with TRBJ2-1; D call uncertain. V lost 5 bases and J lost 12, with 11 bases in between. This CDR3 region has 10 residues. Germline CDR1 DFQATT, CDR2 SNEGSKA (reference sequence). This chain's CDR3 is CSAGPSGQFF. The CDR3 nucleotides read TGCAGTGCTGGACCCTCAGGGCAGTTCTTC.

The chain is built from TRBV20-1 and TRBJ2-2, with D possibly being TRBD2 (6 bases). The CDR3 sequence is 13 residues long. Germline CDR1 reads DFQATT; CDR2 reads SNEGSKA (reference sequence). Trimming shortened V by 0 bases and J by 7 bases, and 9 bases separated the two germline ends. DNA of the CDR3: TGCAGTGCTAGAGAAATCGGGGGCGGGGAGCTGTTTTTT. This gives the protein CSAREIGGGELFF.

The J gene is TRBJ1-6, the V gene TRBV7-9, with TRBD1 identical over 9 bases. J was trimmed by 10 bases and V by 5 bases; bases with no gene match: 6. Germline V lookup: CDR1 SEHNR, CDR2 FQNEAQ (reference sequence). The CDR3 loop spans 14 amino acids. This CDR3 is CASSAGTGSSPLHF. CDR3 bases: TGTGCCAGCAGCGCCGGGACAGGGAGCTCACCCCTCCACTTT. Based on the CDR3 plus reference TRBV7-9 and TRBJ1-6, the full variable domain is DTGVSQNPRHKITKRGQNVTFRCDPISEHNRLYWYRQTLGQGPEFLTYFQNEAQLEKSRLLSDRFSAERPKGSFSTLEIQRTEQGDSAMYLCASSAGTGSSPLHFGNGTRLTVT.

The table lists this clonotype with a few counts. The chain uses TRBV3-1 and TRBJ2-1; 9 nucleotides agree with TRBD2. V dropped 0 bases and J dropped 4; count of bases not matched to a gene: 16. This CDR3 spans 20 amino acids. Germline loops: CDR1 LGHDT, CDR2 YNNKEL (reference sequence). CDR3 nucleotides: TGTGCCAGCAGCCAAGATAAGATGGTTTTTGGAGCGGGGGGATACAATGAGCAGTTCTTC. Translating it yields CASSQDKMVFGAGGYNEQFF.

The chain uses TRBV7-9 and TRBJ1-4; 7 nucleotides match TRBD1. Germline loops: CDR1 SEHNR, CDR2 FQNEAQ (reference sequence). V dropped 4 bases and J dropped 0; count of bases not matched to a gene: 11. This CDR3 is built from 18 residues. CDR3 nucleotide sequence: TGTGCCAGCAGCTGGGGGGGGGACAGATATGCAACTAATGAAAAACTGTTTTTT. Translating gives CASSWGGDRYATNEKLFF.

Turning to this clonotype: With a much larger clone just one base away, this may be a read error. The gene calls are TRBV5-1 and TRBJ1-5; 8 bases fit TRBD1. CDR1 and CDR2 (germline): SGHRS, YFSETQ. Germline trimming cut 2 bases from V and 7 bases from J; bases unmatched to any gene: 5. The CDR3 length is 14 residues. The CDR3 DNA sequence: TGCGCCAGCAGCTTTGGACAGGGTGGACAGCCCCAGCATTTT. Protein sequence: CASSFGQGGQPQHF.

This clonotype was seen a handful of times. The chain has TRBV6-6 and TRBJ2-5; no reliable D call. Per the germline V gene, CDR1 is MNHNY and CDR2 is SVGAGI (reference sequence). The CDR3 has 15 amino acids. V was trimmed by 4 bases and J by 2 bases, leaving 14 bases between them. CDR3: CASSWPADSQETQYF. CDR3 coding DNA: TGTGCCAGCAGTTGGCCCGCAGATAGTCAAGAGACCCAGTACTTC.

V is TRBV10-3 and J is TRBJ2-5; 9 bases line up with TRBD1. Germline assignment: CDR1 ENHRY and CDR2 SYGVKD. J gave up 11 bases and V 6 bases, and 22 bases lay outside the gene matches. This CDR3 comprises 17 residues. CDR3 residues: CAIRSLGTGFNSNEQYF. The CDR3, as DNA: TGTGCCATCAGGAGCCTGGGGACAGGGTTTAATTCCAATGAGCAGTACTTC.

This clonotype appeared a few times. An end of the junction differs from the germline gene, which may be a read error. The chain has TRBV4-1 and TRBJ2-5, with D perhaps matching TRBD1 (5 bases). The length of the CDR3 is 14 residues. Germline loops: CDR1 MGHRA, CDR2 YSYEKL. The CDR3 here is CASSQGRGQETQYF. CDR3 bases: TGTGCCAGCAGCCAAGGAAGGGGTCAAGAGACCCAGTACTTC.

The chain is built from TRBV6-2 or TRBV6-3 and TRBJ2-5; TRBD2 agrees at 10 bases. The trim removed 8 bases at V and 11 bases at J, leaving 23 bases unmatched. This CDR3 contains 17 residues. The germline V gene encodes CDR1 MNHEY and CDR2 SVGEGT. The CDR3 region is CASAGPGSSGGSNEQYF. CDR3 nucleotide sequence: TGTGCCAGCGCAGGCCCTGGATCTAGCGGGGGTTCCAATGAGCAGTACTTC.

This chain uses TRBV12-3 or TRBV12-4 with TRBJ2-7; tentative D call: TRBD1 (5 bases). V dropped 1 base and J dropped 2 bases, with 15 bases sitting between them. The CDR3 consists of 16 residues. CDR3 sequence reads: CASSLELTVAPYEQYF. CDR3 nucleotides: TGTGCCAGCAGTTTAGAACTGACAGTTGCGCCCTACGAGCAGTACTTC.

V usage is TRBV12-3 or TRBV12-4 and J usage is TRBJ2-1, with 9 nucleotides matching TRBD1. The V gene end was trimmed by 9 bases and the J gene end by 0 bases; junction bases not matched to a gene: 12. CDR3 size: 17 residues. The CDR3 loop reads CASTGTGLPSSYNEQFF. CDR3 nucleotides: TGTGCCAGTACCGGGACAGGGCTACCGAGCTCCTACAATGAGCAGTTCTTC.

A note on this clonotype: The junction and the germline gene differ at one end; a read error may be behind it. This rearrangement joins TRBV27 to TRBJ2-3; 9 nucleotides match TRBD2. The CDR3 loop spans 15 amino acids. The germline CDR1 and CDR2 sequences are MNHEY and SMNVEV (reference sequence). CDR3 protein: CAGSLVAGVQDTQYF. The CDR3 DNA sequence: TGTGCCGGCAGTTTGGTAGCGGGAGTTCAGGATACGCAGTATTTT.

This clonotype was observed once. This chain connects TRBV2 to TRBJ1-2; D not certain. The V and J ends lost 2 bases and 8 bases respectively, with 15 bases between them. Germline V gene data show CDR1 as SNHLY and CDR2 as FYNNEI. The CDR3 extends over 14 amino acids. CDR3 DNA: TGTGCCAGCAGTGAACGACCCTCCCGCGGAGGCTACACCTTC. It is translated as CASSERPSRGGYTF.